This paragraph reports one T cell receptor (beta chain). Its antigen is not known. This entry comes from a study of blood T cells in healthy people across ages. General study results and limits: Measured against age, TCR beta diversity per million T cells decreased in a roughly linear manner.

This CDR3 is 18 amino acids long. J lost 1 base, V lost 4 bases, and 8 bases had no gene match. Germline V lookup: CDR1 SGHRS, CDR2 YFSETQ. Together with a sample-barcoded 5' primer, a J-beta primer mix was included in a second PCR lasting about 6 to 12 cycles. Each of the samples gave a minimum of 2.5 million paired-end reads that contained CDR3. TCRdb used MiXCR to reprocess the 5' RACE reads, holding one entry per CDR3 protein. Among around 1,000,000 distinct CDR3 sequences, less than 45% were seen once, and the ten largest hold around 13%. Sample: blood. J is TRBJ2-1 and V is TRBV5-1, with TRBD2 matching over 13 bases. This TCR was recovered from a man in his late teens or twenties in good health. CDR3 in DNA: TGCGCCAGCAGCCCCCGGACTAGCGGGGGTTTTTCCTACAATGAGCAGTTCTTC. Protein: CASSPRTSGGFSYNEQFF.